The T cell receptor (beta chain) described here comes from a study of radiation and T cells in renal cell carcinoma. Study conclusions and caveats: Pretreatment tumor biopsies were lacking, so baseline clonotypes are unknown.

Method: immunoSEQ multiplex PCR; TCRdb's copy keeps in-frame clones and lacks some. In the table there are roughly 80,000 clones, 70% to 90% of which are singletons. CDR3 length equals 14 residues. The V segment lost 5 bases and the J segment 2 bases; nucleotides outside the gene matches: 6. Germline V gene data show CDR1 as LNHDA and CDR2 as SQIVND (reference sequence). In the case of this clone: Its antigen is undetermined.

Time point given: blood 4 weeks post-SBRT, at nephrectomy. Treatment here: 15 Gy SBRT to primary tumor, nephrectomy 4 weeks later. Nephrectomy followed 15 Gy stereotactic body radiation by 4 weeks. Radiation-treated patients gave blood at baseline, week 2 and week 4. The patient's renal cell carcinoma had clear cell pathology. Sequences were derived from blood, sampled from a patient whose treatment included radiotherapy and nephrectomy. This sequence joins TRBV19 and TRBJ2-7; 7 nucleotides agree with TRBD1. This TCR was sampled from a woman aged 55-70 years with renal cell carcinoma. In DNA, the CDR3 is TGTGCCAGTAGTCTGCGGACAGGAGCCTACGAGCAGTACTTC. Translation: CASSLRTGAYEQYF.